These T cell receptor beta chains were read from a single sample in a study of cytomegalovirus exposure and HLA in healthy donors. The assay was immunoSEQ multiplex PCR, and TCRdb's table has in-frame clones only and misses some. The sample includes some 100,000 clones, about 83% of them seen just once. Sequenced material: PBMCs. The receptors were gathered from a female donor in good health and CMV-seronegative. CDR3s include the opening cysteine and the closing phenylalanine or tryptophan. The size field is filled for only some rows; it gives once, few, many or a size class.

size	J	V	CDR3
-	TRBJ2-1	TRBV2	CAGLKGLDNEQFF
once	TRBJ2-5	TRBV6-1	CASSEGPGQSETQYF
-	TRBJ1-6	TRBV2	CASRLTSSYNSPLHF
-	TRBJ2-1	TRBV7-6	CASSLRDRGRDEQFF
-	TRBJ2-5	TRBV11-1	CASRNDNQETQYF
-	TRBJ2-5	TRBV5-5	CASSFRASGGAGETQYF
-	TRBJ2-7	TRBV5-1	CASKAGEVSYEQYF
few	TRBJ1-5	TRBV7-8	CASSGQDGKGNQPQHF
-	TRBJ2-3	TRBV9	CASNGLNTDTQYF
-	TRBJ1-1	TRBV27	CATAYGRGTEAFF
-	TRBJ1-6	TRBV6-5	CASSPLGLRDSPLHF
-	TRBJ1-1	TRBV6-1	CASRRTTGDRAFF
-	TRBJ1-1	TRBV18	CASRGPGDTEAFF
-	TRBJ1-4	TRBV19	CASSTTGRGRGTNEKLFF
-	TRBJ1-3	TRBV5-5	CASSPDRFRSSGNTIYF
-	TRBJ2-1	TRBV13	CASSSSTGVLINEQFF
-	TRBJ2-7	TRBV14	CASSHLRGTGAYEQYF
few	TRBJ2-4	TRBV30	CAWSDGVAKNIQYF
-	TRBJ1-6	TRBV7-2	CASSLLLWTGDGSPLHF
few	TRBJ1-4	TRBV2	CASRTTTGTMGATTNEKLFF
-	TRBJ1-5	TRBV5-5	CASSATGDQPQHF
-	TRBJ1-2	TRBV4-2	CASSQDWEPSGGYTF
-	TRBJ1-6	TRBV5-6	CASSLVGRGARNSPLHF
few	TRBJ2-7	TRBV2	CASSEDERAGYEQYF